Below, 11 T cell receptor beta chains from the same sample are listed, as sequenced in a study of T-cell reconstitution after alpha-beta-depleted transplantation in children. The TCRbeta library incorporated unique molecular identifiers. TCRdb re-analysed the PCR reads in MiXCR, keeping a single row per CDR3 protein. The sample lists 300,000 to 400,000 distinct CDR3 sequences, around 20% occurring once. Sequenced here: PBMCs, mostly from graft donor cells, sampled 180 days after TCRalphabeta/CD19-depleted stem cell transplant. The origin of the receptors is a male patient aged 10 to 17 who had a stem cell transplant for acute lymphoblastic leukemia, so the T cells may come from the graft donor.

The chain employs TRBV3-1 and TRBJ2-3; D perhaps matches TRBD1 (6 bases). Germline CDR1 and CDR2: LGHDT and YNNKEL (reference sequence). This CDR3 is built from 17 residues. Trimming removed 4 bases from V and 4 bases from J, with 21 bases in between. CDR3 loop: CASSPRKVAQGSDTQYF. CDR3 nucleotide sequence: TGTGCCAGCAGCCCCCGAAAGGTAGCCCAGGGGTCAGATACGCAGTATTTT.

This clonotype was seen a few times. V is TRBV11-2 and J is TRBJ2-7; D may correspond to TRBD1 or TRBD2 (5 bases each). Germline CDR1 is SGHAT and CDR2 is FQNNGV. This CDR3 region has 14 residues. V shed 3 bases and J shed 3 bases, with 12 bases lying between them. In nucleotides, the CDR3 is TGTGCCAGCAGCTTTGGGGGTCTCCGCTACGAGCAGTACTTC. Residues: CASSFGGLRYEQYF.

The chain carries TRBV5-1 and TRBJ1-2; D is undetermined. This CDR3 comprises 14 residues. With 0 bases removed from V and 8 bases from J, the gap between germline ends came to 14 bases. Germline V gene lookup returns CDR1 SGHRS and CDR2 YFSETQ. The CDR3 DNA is TGCGCCAGCAGCTTGGAGCAGGCGAATAAGGGCTACACCTTC. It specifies CASSLEQANKGYTF.

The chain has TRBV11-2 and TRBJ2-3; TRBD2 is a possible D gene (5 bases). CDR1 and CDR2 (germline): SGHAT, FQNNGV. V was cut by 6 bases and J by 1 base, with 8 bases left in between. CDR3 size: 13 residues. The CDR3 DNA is TGTGCCAGCAGAACCGGGGGCACAGATACGCAGTATTTT. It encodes CASRTGGTDTQYF.

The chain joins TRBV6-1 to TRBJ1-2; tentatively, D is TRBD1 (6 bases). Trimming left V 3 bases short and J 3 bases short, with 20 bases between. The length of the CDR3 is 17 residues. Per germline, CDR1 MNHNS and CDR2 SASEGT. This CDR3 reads CASSDRGWRGKDYGYTF. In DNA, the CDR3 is TGTGCCAGCAGTGATAGGGGCTGGAGGGGGAAGGACTATGGCTACACCTTC.

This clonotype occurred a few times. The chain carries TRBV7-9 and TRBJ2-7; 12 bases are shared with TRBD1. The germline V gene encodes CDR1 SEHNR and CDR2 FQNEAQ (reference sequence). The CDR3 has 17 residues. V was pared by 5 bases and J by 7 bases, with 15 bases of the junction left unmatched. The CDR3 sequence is CASSGRDPGQGAREQYF. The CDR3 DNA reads TGTGCCAGCAGCGGCAGGGACCCGGGACAGGGGGCAAGAGAGCAGTACTTC.

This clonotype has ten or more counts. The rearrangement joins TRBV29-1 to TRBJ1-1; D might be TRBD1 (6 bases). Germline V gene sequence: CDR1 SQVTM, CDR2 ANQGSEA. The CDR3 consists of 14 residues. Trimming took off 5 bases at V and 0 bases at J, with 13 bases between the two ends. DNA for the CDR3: TGCAGCGTTCCCAGGGGAGGCATGAACACTGAAGCTTTCTTT. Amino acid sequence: CSVPRGGMNTEAFF.

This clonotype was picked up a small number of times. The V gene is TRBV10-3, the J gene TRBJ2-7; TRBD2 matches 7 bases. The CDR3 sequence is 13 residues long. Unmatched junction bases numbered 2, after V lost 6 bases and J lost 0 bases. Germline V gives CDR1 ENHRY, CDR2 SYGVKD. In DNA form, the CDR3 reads TGTGCCATCAGGGGGGGGAGCTCCTACGAGCAGTACTTC. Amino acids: CAIRGGSSYEQYF.

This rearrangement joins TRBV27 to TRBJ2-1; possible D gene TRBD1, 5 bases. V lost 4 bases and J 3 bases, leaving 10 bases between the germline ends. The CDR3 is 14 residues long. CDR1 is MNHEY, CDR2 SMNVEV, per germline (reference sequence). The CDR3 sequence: CASSYQGFYNEQFF. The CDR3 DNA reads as TGTGCCAGCAGTTACCAGGGATTCTACAATGAGCAGTTCTTC.

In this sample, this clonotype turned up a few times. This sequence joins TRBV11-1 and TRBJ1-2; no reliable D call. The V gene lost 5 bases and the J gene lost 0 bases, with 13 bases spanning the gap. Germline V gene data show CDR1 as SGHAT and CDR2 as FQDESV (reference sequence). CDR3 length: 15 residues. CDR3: CASSIRGGTNYGYTF. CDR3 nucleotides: TGTGCCAGCAGCATCCGGGGAGGAACTAACTATGGCTACACCTTC.

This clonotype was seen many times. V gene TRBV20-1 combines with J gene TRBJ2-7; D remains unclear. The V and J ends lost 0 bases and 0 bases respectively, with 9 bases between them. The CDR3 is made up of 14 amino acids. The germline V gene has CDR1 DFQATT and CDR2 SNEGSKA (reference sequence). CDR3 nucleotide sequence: TGCAGTGCTAGAGATTTGGTAGGCTCCTACGAGCAGTACTTC. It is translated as CSARDLVGSYEQYF.